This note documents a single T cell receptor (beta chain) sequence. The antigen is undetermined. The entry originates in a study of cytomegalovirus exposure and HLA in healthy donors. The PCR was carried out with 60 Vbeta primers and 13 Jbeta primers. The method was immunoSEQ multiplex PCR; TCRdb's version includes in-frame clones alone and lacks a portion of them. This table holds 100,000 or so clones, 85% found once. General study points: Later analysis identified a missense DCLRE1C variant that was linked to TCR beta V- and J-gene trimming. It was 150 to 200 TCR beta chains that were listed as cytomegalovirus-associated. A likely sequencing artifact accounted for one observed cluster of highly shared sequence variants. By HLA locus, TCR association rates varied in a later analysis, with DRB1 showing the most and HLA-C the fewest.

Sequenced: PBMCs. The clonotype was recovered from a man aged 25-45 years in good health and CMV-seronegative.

CDR3 in amino acids: CASSFHDSYEQYF. For the CDR3, the DNA is TGTGCCAGCAGCTTTCACGACAGCTACGAGCAGTACTTC. The chain recombines TRBV5-5 with TRBJ2-7, with a weak D call TRBD1 (5 bases). CDR1 is SGHKS and CDR2 is YYEKEE in the germline V gene (reference sequence). The germline V and J ends were trimmed by 2 bases and 3 bases, with 9 bases remaining between them. The CDR3 is 13 amino acids.